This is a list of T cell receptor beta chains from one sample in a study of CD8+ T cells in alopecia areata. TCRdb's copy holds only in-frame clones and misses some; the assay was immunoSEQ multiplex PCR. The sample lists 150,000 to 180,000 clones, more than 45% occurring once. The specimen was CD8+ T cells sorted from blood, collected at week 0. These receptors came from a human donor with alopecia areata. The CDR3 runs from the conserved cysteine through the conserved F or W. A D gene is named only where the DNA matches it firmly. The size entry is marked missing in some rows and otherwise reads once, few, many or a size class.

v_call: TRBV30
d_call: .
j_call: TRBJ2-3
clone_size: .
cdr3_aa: CAWSLASASDTQYF
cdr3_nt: TGTGCCTGGAGTTTGGCTAGCGCTTCAGATACGCAGTATTTT

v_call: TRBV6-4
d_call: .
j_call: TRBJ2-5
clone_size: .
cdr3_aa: CASSDSQGVQETQYF
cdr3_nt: TGTGCCAGCAGTGACTCTCAAGGGGTTCAGGAGACCCAGTACTTC

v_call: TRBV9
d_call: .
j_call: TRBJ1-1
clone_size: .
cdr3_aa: CASSVGGAEAFF
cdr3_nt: TGTGCCAGCAGCGTAGGCGGGGCTGAAGCTTTCTTT

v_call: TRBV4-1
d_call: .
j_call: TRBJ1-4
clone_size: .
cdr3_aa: CASSQLEDGNEKLFF
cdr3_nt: TGCGCCAGCAGCCAGTTGGAGGACGGAAATGAAAAACTGTTTTTT

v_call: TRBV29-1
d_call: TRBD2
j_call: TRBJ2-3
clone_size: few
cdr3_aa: CSVEEGLAGNTDTQYF
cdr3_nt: TGCAGCGTTGAAGAGGGACTAGCGGGTAACACAGATACGCAGTATTTT

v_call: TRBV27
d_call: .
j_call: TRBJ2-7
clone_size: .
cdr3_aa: CASSLYPRSYEQYF
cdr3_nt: TGTGCCAGCAGTTTATATCCCCGCTCCTACGAGCAGTACTTC

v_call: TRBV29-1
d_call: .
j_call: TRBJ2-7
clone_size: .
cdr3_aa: CSVEGGGTYEQYF
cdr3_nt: TGCAGCGTTGAGGGGGGCGGTACCTACGAGCAGTACTTC

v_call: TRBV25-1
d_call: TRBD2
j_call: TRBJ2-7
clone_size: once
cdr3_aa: CASSEGLSSEQYF
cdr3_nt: TGTGCCAGCAGTGAGGGACTATCTTCAGAGCAGTACTTC

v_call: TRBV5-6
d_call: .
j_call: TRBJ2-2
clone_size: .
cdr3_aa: CASSLGSRELFF
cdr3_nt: TGTGCCAGCAGCTTAGGGTCCCGGGAGCTGTTTTTT

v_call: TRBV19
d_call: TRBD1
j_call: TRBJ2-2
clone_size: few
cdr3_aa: CASRTGAGELFF
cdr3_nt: TGTGCCAGTAGGACAGGGGCCGGGGAGCTGTTTTTT

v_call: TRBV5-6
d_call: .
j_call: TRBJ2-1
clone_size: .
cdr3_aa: CASDNDRSAYNEQFF
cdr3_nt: TGTGCCAGCGACAACGACCGCTCAGCGTACAATGAGCAGTTCTTC

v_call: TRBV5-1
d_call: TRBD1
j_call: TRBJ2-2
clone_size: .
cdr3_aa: CASSLLQGARFGTGELFF
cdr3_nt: TGCGCCAGCAGCTTGCTCCAGGGGGCGCGCTTTGGCACCGGGGAGCTGTTTTTT

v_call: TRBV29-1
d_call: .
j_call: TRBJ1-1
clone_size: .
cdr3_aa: CSVARGKAFF
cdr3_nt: TGCAGCGTTGCACGAGGTAAAGCTTTCTTT

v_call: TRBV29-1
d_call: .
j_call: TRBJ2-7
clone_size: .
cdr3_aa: CSVLGGVSSYEQYF
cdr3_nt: TGCAGCGTATTAGGGGGTGTGAGCTCCTACGAGCAGTACTTC

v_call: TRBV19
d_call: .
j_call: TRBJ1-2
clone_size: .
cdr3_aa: CASTHGGQGYTF
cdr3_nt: TGTGCCAGTACCCACGGGGGCCAAGGCTACACCTTC